This record concerns one T cell receptor beta chain sequence. From germline, CDR1 is ENHRY and CDR2 SYGVKD. This CDR3 has 12 residues. No DNA is listed. These data originate in a study of synovial regulatory T cells in juvenile arthritis. Only in-frame clones appear in the TCRdb table, and some are missing; sequencing was by immunoSEQ multiplex PCR. Here the sample table reports 9,500 to 10,000 clones. This TCR was recovered from a donor younger than 30 with juvenile idiopathic arthritis. The chain employs TRBV10-3 and TRBJ1-1. Input material: Treg cells from blood. Described subset: remaining (HLA-DR-negative) circulating blood Treg cells. This chain's CDR3 is CAMGGDLTEAFF.